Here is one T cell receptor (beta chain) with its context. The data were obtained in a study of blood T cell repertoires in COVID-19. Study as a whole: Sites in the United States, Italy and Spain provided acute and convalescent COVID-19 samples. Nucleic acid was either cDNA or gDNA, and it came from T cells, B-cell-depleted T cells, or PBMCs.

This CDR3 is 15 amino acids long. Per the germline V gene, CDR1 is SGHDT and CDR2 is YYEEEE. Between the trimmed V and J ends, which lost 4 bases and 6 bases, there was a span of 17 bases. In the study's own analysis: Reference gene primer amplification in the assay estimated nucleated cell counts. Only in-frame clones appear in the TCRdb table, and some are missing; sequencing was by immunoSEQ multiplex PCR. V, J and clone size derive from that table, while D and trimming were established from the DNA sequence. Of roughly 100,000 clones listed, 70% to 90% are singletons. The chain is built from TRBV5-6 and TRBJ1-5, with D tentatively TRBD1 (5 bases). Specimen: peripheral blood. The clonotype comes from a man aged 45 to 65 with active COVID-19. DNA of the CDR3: TGTGCCAGCAGCCTAGGCCAGGGCGAGATTCAGCCCCAGCATTTT. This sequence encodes CASSLGQGEIQPQHF.